These 18 T cell receptor beta chains originate from one sample sequenced in a study of T cells in localized non-small cell lung cancer. Data came from immunoSEQ multiplex PCR; TCRdb stores just in-frame clones and leaves some out. The sample gives approximately 83,000 clones, roughly 90% of which show up once; over 3.5% is in the top ten. The sequencing used PBMCs, collected before any cancer treatment. The receptors were gathered from a woman aged 35 to 70 with stage II squamous cell lung carcinoma.

The chain recombines TRBV6-5 with TRBJ1-2; D gene uncertain. The germline V and J ends were trimmed by 2 bases and 2 bases, with 15 bases remaining between them. Germline V gene sequence: CDR1 MNHEY, CDR2 SVGAGI. This CDR3 comprises 16 residues. For the CDR3, the DNA is TGTGCCAGCAGTTACCTCTTTCCTGCAGCAAACTATGGCTACACCTTC. This gives the protein CASSYLFPAANYGYTF.

The CDR3 protein is CASSLVGEGTGELFF. CDR3 coding DNA: TGTGCCAGCAGCCTGGTGGGGGAGGGCACCGGGGAGCTGTTTTTT. The chain uses TRBV4-2 and TRBJ2-2, with 7 bases that match TRBD2. Per germline, CDR1 LGHNA and CDR2 YNFKEQ. The CDR3 totals 15 residues. V shed 4 bases and J 4 bases; nucleotides not matched to a gene: 6.

The V call is TRBV19, the J call TRBJ2-2, with D perhaps matching TRBD1 (6 bases). The V gene's germline CDR1 is LNHDA and CDR2 SQIVND (reference sequence). Trimming stripped 9 bases from V and 4 bases from J, with 15 bases between. This CDR3 region has 14 residues. CDR3 amino acids: CASTRSGATGELFF. CDR3 nucleotides: TGTGCCAGCACACGATCAGGGGCCACCGGGGAGCTGTTTTTT.

The J gene is TRBJ2-1, the V gene TRBV7-9, with D possibly being TRBD1 or TRBD2 (5 bases each). Germline CDR1 is SEHNR and CDR2 is FQNEAQ (reference sequence). Trimming took off 3 bases at V and 8 bases at J, with 14 bases between the two ends. The CDR3 extends over 14 amino acids. The DNA for the CDR3 is TGTGCCAGCAGCTTGGGACGGCGTATGGATGAGCAGTTCTTC. Encoded protein: CASSLGRRMDEQFF.

This clone appeared once. The rearrangement joins TRBV5-1 to TRBJ1-2; 9 bases match TRBD1. The CDR3 extends over 15 amino acids. The J segment lost 6 bases and the V segment lost 4 bases, leaving 10 bases of the junction unmatched. Germline CDR1 is SGHRS and CDR2 is YFSETQ. CDR3 sequence: CASSAGLGQGNGYTF. The CDR3 DNA reads TGCGCCAGCAGCGCCGGCCTTGGACAGGGGAATGGCTACACCTTC. Variable domain in full (rest from reference TRBV5-1 and TRBJ1-2): KAGVTQTPRYLIKTRGQQVTLSCSPISGHRSVSWYQQTPGQGLQFLFEYFSETQRNKGNFPGRFSGRQFSNSRSEMNVSTLELGDSALYLCASSAGLGQGNGYTFGSGTRLTVV.

The V gene is TRBV6-1, the J gene TRBJ2-7; D gene unclear. V dropped 6 bases and J dropped 0 bases, with 6 bases sitting between them. This CDR3 region has 12 residues. CDR1 and CDR2 from the germline V gene are MNHNS and SASEGT. CDR3 protein: CASSLPSYEQYF. The CDR3 DNA reads as TGTGCCAGCAGCCTACCCTCCTACGAGCAGTACTTC.

This clone occurred a few times. The CDR3 bases are TGTGCCACCAGCAGAGATCGAACCGGGACAGAGGGAAAACTGTTTTTT. Translating it yields CATSRDRTGTEGKLFF. The chain couples TRBV15 to TRBJ1-4, with 7 bases fitting TRBD1. CDR1 and CDR2 (germline): LNHNV, YYDKDF (reference sequence). V dropped 0 bases and J dropped 10; count of bases not matched to a gene: 11. This CDR3 has 16 residues.

This chain links TRBV5-1 with TRBJ2-5; D possibly corresponds to TRBD2 (5 bases). Germline lookup yields CDR1 SGHRS and CDR2 YFSETQ. V was trimmed by 4 bases and J by 7 bases, leaving 11 bases between them. The CDR3 length is 12 residues. CDR3 nucleotides: TGCGCCAGCAGCCGCGGCGAGGGGACCCAGTACTTC. This translates into CASSRGEGTQYF.

This chain connects TRBV29-1 to TRBJ1-1; 9 nucleotides match TRBD1. J lost 1 base, V lost 6 bases, and 6 bases had no gene match. The germline V gene encodes CDR1 SQVTM and CDR2 ANQGSEA. This CDR3 comprises 14 residues. CDR3 bases: TGCAGCGTGGGGACAGGGACTTCGAACACTGAAGCTTTCTTT. Translating gives CSVGTGTSNTEAFF.

CDR3 protein: CASSFSTPGSYNEQFF. CDR3 sequence (DNA): TGTGCCAGCAGCTTTTCGACTCCCGGAAGCTACAATGAGCAGTTCTTC. V is TRBV11-3 and J is TRBJ2-1; no firm D call. V gave up 3 bases and J gave up 3 bases, with 15 bases separating them. CDR1 and CDR2 (germline): SGHNT, YENEEA. This CDR3 is 16 amino acids long.

The chain combines TRBV5-6 with TRBJ2-1; the match to TRBD1 covers 8 bases. Germline V gene lookup returns CDR1 SGHDT and CDR2 YYEEEE. The length of the CDR3 is 16 residues. Trimming took 1 base from V and 9 from J; bases not matched to a gene: 12. The DNA for the CDR3 is TGTGCCAGCAGCTTGCGGGGGAGGACAGGGCTGAGTGAGCAGTTCTTC. Translating gives CASSLRGRTGLSEQFF.

This clone appeared once. The chain combines TRBV30 with TRBJ2-2; 7 nucleotides agree with TRBD1. The CDR3 sequence is 17 residues long. CDR1 and CDR2 from the germline V gene are GTSNPN and SVGIG (reference sequence). J lost 2 bases, V lost 5 bases, and 14 bases had no gene match. As DNA, the CDR3 is TGTGCCTGGGATTTTTCGGGACAGATCCTTAACACCGGGGAGCTGTTTTTT. Translated: CAWDFSGQILNTGELFF.

The chain recombines TRBV12-5 with TRBJ2-3; TRBD2 matches at 7 bases. This CDR3 has 15 amino acids. V was pared by 5 bases and J by 3 bases, with 8 bases of the junction left unmatched. Germline values: CDR1 LGHNT, CDR2 FRNRAP. The CDR3 sequence is CASGLGSGGTDTQYF. CDR3 nucleotides: TGTGCTAGTGGTCTGGGGTCCGGGGGGACAGATACGCAGTATTTT.

The V and J genes are TRBV9 and TRBJ2-1; no reliable D call. The length of the CDR3 is 16 residues. Germline CDR1 reads SGDLS; CDR2 reads YYNGEE. Between the trimmed V and J ends, which lost 0 bases and 0 bases, there was a span of 10 bases. In DNA form, the CDR3 reads TGTGCCAGCAGCGTAGGTGGCAGTAACTCCTACAATGAGCAGTTCTTC. This gives the protein CASSVGGSNSYNEQFF.

The chain has TRBV28 and TRBJ1-1; TRBD1 might be the D (5 bases). The CDR3 is made up of 13 amino acids. Germline V gene lookup returns CDR1 MDHEN and CDR2 SYDVKM. V was shortened by 10 bases and J by 4 bases, with 16 bases between the two germline ends. CDR3 amino acids: CATLGGSGTEAFF. The DNA of the CDR3 is TGTGCCACCCTCGGGGGGTCAGGCACTGAAGCTTTCTTT.

The chain carries TRBV5-1 and TRBJ2-2; D tentatively reads TRBD1 or TRBD2 (6 bases each). The CDR3 has 19 residues. Germline values: CDR1 SGHRS, CDR2 YFSETQ. V lost 1 base and J lost 6, with 25 bases in between. Written as DNA, the CDR3 is TGCGCCAGCAGCTTGTTCCCTCTACGGGACGGAGGGGGATCCGGGGAGCTGTTTTTT. Translated, it gives CASSLFPLRDGGGSGELFF. Drawing the rest from reference TRBV5-1 and TRBJ2-2, the complete variable domain is KAGVTQTPRYLIKTRGQQVTLSCSPISGHRSVSWYQQTPGQGLQFLFEYFSETQRNKGNFPGRFSGRQFSNSRSEMNVSTLELGDSALYLCASSLFPLRDGGGSGELFFGEGSRLTVL.

V gene TRBV27 combines with J gene TRBJ1-2, with 8 bases lining up with TRBD1. Germline V gene lookup returns CDR1 MNHEY and CDR2 SMNVEV (reference sequence). V lost 7 bases to trimming and J lost 4 bases; unmatched junction nucleotides: 11. This CDR3 spans 15 amino acids. DNA for the CDR3: TGTGCCAGCACTTCCTCGGACAGGGCGGGCTATGGCTACACCTTC. Residues: CASTSSDRAGYGYTF.

The V gene is TRBV7-9, the J gene TRBJ2-2; D perhaps matches TRBD2 (5 bases). V was clipped by 5 bases and J by 6 bases, with 10 bases between them. Germline V gene data show CDR1 as SEHNR and CDR2 as FQNEAQ (reference sequence). CDR3 length: 13 residues. CDR3 in DNA: TGTGCCAGCAGCCAACTAGGAGCCGGGGAGCTGTTTTTT. Translating gives CASSQLGAGELFF.